This TCR beta chain derives from a study of blood T cell repertoires in COVID-19. Study context: The samples span acute and convalescent COVID-19 from the United States, Italy and Spain. T cells, B-cell-depleted T cells, or PBMCs supplied cDNA or gDNA.

Germline assignment: CDR1 MNHEY and CDR2 SMNVEV (reference sequence). The CDR3 covers 14 residues. Trimming removed 8 bases at V and 5 bases at J, with 15 bases between. Per the authors' pipeline: Researchers report that nucleated cell counts were estimated from reference gene primer amplification. Sequencing used immunoSEQ multiplex PCR; TCRdb keeps in-frame clones, though not all of them. V and J calls and clone size are those listed in that table; D and trimming were worked out from the DNA. Found here are more than 110,000 clones, roughly four fifths of them singletons; the top ten hold 4.5%. The TCR originated in a woman aged 80 or over with active or convalescent COVID-19. Sequences were obtained from peripheral blood. The V and J genes are TRBV27 and TRBJ1-4; D is unresolved. The CDR3 protein is CASAGITENEKLFF. The CDR3, as DNA: TGTGCCAGCGCAGGCATCACAGAGAATGAAAAACTGTTTTTT.